What follows are 12 T cell receptor beta chains derived from one specimen sequenced in a study of T-cell reconstitution after alpha-beta-depleted transplantation in children. Unique molecular identifiers were incorporated into the prepared TCRbeta library. TCRdb re-derived calls from the PCR reads in MiXCR, one entry per CDR3 protein. The sample lists a few hundred thousand distinct CDR3 sequences; 25% were seen once. Here the sequenced sample was PBMCs, taken before TCRalphabeta/CD19-depleted stem cell transplant. These receptors all stem from a girl aged 2-15 years with Fanconi anemia, due to receive a stem cell transplant.

This clonotype was seen ten or more times. This rearrangement joins TRBV29-1 to TRBJ1-2, with TRBD1 matching 9 bases. The CDR3 contains 13 residues. With V trimmed by 4 bases and J by 4 bases, 4 bases remained unmatched. The germline gives CDR1 SQVTM, CDR2 ANQGSEA. The CDR3 sequence is CSVGQGGLYGYTF. CDR3 bases: TGCAGCGTTGGACAGGGGGGCCTCTATGGCTACACCTTC.

V is TRBV20-1 and J is TRBJ2-3; a weak D match, TRBD2 (6 bases). Trimming removed 4 bases at V and 5 bases at J, with 13 bases between. Germline V CDR1 and CDR2: DFQATT, SNEGSKA (reference sequence). The CDR3 totals 13 residues. CDR3 coding DNA: TGCAGTGCTATGGAGGGCCGTAGAGATACGCAGTATTTT. It encodes CSAMEGRRDTQYF.

This clonotype came up many times. The chain recombines TRBV7-3 with TRBJ2-1, with TRBD1 matching over 10 bases. This CDR3 has 15 amino acids. V lost 0 bases and J lost 13; bases outside the gene matches: 9. Germline CDR1 is SGHTA and CDR2 is FQGTGA. CDR3 amino acids: CASSLTRRDRGNQFF. DNA of the CDR3: TGTGCCAGCAGCTTAACTAGACGGGACAGGGGAAATCAGTTCTTC. The full variable domain, in which reference TRBV7-3 and TRBJ2-1 provide the parts outside the CDR3, is GAGVSQTPSNKVTEKGKYVELRCDPISGHTALYWYRQSLGQGPEFLIYFQGTGAADDSGLPNDRFFAVRPEGSVSTLKIQRTERGDSAVYLCASSLTRRDRGNQFFGPGTRLTVL.

The CDR3 DNA is TGTGCCAGCAGTTTGTCACTCTTGACTGAAGCTTTCTTT. The encoded protein is CASSLSLLTEAFF. The V call is TRBV7-3, the J call TRBJ1-1; D call uncertain. Germline loops: CDR1 SGHTA, CDR2 FQGTGA. Trimming took off 6 bases at V and 5 bases at J, with 13 bases between the two ends. The CDR3 extends over 13 amino acids.

Only one count was recorded for this clonotype. CDR3: CSARDPFVSYEQYF. CDR3 DNA: TGCAGTGCTAGAGATCCCTTCGTTTCCTACGAGCAGTACTTC. The chain couples TRBV20-1 to TRBJ2-7; no clear D gene. CDR1 and CDR2 from the germline V gene are DFQATT and SNEGSKA (reference sequence). Trimming left V 0 bases short and J 1 base short, with 10 bases between. CDR3 size: 14 residues.

This clonotype was recorded at least ten times. This chain joins TRBV12-3 or TRBV12-4 and TRBJ2-1; 9 nucleotides align to TRBD2. CDR3 length equals 16 residues. Trimming took 2 bases from V and 3 from J; bases not matched to a gene: 5. CDR3 sequence reads: CASSLTGLALYNEQFF. The CDR3 coding sequence is TGTGCCAGCAGTTTAACCGGACTAGCGCTCTACAATGAGCAGTTCTTC.

This clonotype has a count of ten or more. The chain carries TRBV29-1 and TRBJ2-5, with D perhaps TRBD1 (6 bases). Trimming stripped 1 base from V and 5 bases from J, with 14 bases between. Germline CDR1 and CDR2: SQVTM and ANQGSEA. The CDR3 contains 14 residues. The CDR3 region is CSVEAVGAEETQYF. CDR3 DNA sequence: TGCAGCGTTGAAGCCGTGGGGGCTGAGGAGACCCAGTACTTC.

This clonotype has only one observation. This chain joins TRBV29-1 and TRBJ2-1; 8 bases agree with TRBD2. CDR3 length equals 14 residues. Germline CDR1 SQVTM, CDR2 ANQGSEA. V trimming: 5 bases; J trimming: 4 bases; junction bases outside the gene matches: 7. The CDR3 region has the DNA TGCAGCGTTCTACTAGCGGCTACATACAATGAGCAGTTCTTC. Its protein is CSVLLAATYNEQFF.

The rearrangement links TRBV12-3 or TRBV12-4 to TRBJ1-2, with 10 bases aligning to TRBD1. The length of the CDR3 is 17 residues. After removal of 6 bases from V and 4 bases from J, the junction contained 14 bases not matched to a gene. The CDR3 coding sequence is TGTGCCAGCAGAGGTCCGGGACAGGGGCCGATGGGCTATGGCTACACCTTC. It is translated as CASRGPGQGPMGYGYTF.

This chain connects TRBV28 to TRBJ2-2, with TRBD1 as a possible D gene (5 bases). Germline V CDR1 and CDR2: MDHEN, SYDVKM. This CDR3 is built from 14 residues. V shed 7 bases and J shed 1 base, with 10 bases lying between them. The DNA of the CDR3 is TGTGCCAGCATCGGACATAGGAACACCGGGGAGCTGTTTTTT. Protein product: CASIGHRNTGELFF.

This clonotype was counted at least ten times. The chain joins TRBV12-3 or TRBV12-4 to TRBJ1-5; the match to TRBD1 covers 9 bases. CDR3 length: 15 residues. V was clipped by 5 bases and J by 2 bases; unmatched bases: 4. The CDR3 loop reads CASSRDRDGNQPQHF. The CDR3 coding sequence is TGTGCCAGCAGTCGGGACAGGGATGGCAATCAGCCCCAGCATTTT.

Ten or more counts support this clonotype. The chain is built from TRBV12-3 or TRBV12-4 and TRBJ2-5; D is perhaps TRBD1 (5 bases). V shed 3 bases and J shed 1 base, with 18 bases lying between them. CDR3 length equals 17 residues. CDR3 in DNA: TGTGCCAGCAGTTTGGAAACAGGTCTATTTTTCCAAGAGACCCAGTACTTC. Translating gives CASSLETGLFFQETQYF.